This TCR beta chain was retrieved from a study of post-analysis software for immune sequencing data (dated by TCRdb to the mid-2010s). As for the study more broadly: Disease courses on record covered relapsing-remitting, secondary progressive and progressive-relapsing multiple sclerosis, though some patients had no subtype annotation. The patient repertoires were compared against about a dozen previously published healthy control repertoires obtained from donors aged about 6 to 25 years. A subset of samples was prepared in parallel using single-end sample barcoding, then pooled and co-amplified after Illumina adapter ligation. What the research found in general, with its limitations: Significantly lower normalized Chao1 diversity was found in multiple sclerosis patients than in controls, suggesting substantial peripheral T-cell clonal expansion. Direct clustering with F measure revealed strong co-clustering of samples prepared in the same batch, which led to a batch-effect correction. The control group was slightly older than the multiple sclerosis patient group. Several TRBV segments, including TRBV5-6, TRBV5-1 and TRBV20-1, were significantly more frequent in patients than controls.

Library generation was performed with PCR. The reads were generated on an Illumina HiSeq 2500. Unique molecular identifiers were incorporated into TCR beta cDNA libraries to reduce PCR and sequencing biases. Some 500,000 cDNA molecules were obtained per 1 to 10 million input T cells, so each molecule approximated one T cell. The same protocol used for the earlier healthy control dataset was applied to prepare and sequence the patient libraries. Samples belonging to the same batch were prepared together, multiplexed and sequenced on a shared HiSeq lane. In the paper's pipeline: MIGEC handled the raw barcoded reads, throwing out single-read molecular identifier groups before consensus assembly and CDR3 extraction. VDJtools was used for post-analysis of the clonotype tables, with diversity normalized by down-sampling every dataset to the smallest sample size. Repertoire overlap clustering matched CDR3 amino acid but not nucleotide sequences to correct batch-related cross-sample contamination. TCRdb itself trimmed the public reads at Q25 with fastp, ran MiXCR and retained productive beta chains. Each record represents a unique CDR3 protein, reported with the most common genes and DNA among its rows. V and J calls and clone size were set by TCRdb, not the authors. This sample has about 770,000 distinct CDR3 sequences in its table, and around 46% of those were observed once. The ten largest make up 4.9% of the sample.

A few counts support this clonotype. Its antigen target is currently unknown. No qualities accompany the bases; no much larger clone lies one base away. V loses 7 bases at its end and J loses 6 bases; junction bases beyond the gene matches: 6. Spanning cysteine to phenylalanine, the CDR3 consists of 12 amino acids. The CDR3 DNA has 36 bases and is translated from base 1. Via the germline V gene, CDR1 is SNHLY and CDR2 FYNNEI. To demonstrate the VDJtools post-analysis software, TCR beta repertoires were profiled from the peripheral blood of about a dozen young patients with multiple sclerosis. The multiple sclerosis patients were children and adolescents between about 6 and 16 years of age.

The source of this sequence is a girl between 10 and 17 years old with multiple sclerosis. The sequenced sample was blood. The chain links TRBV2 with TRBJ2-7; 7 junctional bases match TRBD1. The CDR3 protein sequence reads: CASNDREVEQYF. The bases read TGTGCCAGCAATGACAGGGAAGTCGAGCAGTACTTC.